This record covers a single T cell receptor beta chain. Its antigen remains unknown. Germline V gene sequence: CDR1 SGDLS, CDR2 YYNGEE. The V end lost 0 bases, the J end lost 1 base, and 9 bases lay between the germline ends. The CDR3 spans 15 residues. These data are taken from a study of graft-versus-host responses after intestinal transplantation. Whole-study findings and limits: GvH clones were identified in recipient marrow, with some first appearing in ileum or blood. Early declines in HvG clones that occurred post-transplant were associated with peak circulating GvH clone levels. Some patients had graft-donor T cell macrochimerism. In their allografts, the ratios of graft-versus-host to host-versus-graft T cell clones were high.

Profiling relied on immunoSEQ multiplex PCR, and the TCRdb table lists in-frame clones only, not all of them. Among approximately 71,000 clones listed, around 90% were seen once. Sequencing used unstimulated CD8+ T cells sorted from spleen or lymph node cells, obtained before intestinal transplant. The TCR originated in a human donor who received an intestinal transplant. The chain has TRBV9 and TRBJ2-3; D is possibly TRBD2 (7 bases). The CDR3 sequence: CASSVAGGRTDTQYF. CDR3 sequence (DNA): TGTGCCAGCAGCGTAGCGGGGGGCCGCACAGATACGCAGTATTTT.